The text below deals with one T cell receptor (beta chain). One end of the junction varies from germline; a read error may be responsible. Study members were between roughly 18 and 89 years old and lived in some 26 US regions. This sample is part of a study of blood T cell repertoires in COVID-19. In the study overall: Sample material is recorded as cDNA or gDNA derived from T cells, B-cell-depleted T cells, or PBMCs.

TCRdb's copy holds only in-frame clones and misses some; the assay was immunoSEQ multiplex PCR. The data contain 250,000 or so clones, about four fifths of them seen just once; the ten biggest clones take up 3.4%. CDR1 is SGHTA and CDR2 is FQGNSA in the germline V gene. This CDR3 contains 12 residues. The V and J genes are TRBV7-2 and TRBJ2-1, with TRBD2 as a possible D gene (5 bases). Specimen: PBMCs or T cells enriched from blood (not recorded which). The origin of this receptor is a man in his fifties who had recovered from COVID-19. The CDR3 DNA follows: TGTGCCAGCAGCTTAGTAGCGCAGAGCGTGGTCTTC. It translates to CASSLVAQSVVF.